Presented here are 9 T cell receptor beta chains from one specimen sequenced in a study of regulatory dendritic cells for organ transplantation. The antigens these receptors bind are not known. Sorted T cells were CFSE-labeled and cultured 4 to 5 days with allogeneic regulatory or mature dendritic cells at 1:10. Sequenced by immunoSEQ multiplex PCR; TCRdb stores in-frame clones only, minus some. The sample holds some 10,000 clones, 75% seen once. Sequencing input: memory CD4+ T cells from blood cultured with regulatory dendritic cells. Subset noted: CD45RO+ memory T cells. The receptor set was obtained from a human donor in good health.

This chain joins TRBV7-2 and TRBJ2-3, with a tentative D call TRBD1 (7 bases). With 3 bases removed from V and 4 bases from J, the gap between germline ends came to 14 bases. The CDR3 runs to 15 residues. CDR1 SGHTA and CDR2 FQGNSA come from the germline V gene. The CDR3 nucleotides read TGTGCCAGCAGCTTCCGACAGGGAGGACCAGATACGCAGTATTTT. It specifies CASSFRQGGPDTQYF.

The V and J genes are TRBV5-1 and TRBJ2-2; tentative D call: TRBD1 (5 bases). The CDR3 covers 13 residues. V was shortened by 3 bases and J by 6 bases, with 9 bases between the two germline ends. CDR1 and CDR2 (germline): SGHRS, YFSETQ. CDR3 region: CASSSDKAGELFF. CDR3 nucleotide sequence: TGCGCCAGCAGCTCGGACAAAGCCGGGGAGCTGTTTTTT.

The chain couples TRBV5-6 to TRBJ2-2; 8 bases line up with TRBD1. Germline values: CDR1 SGHDT, CDR2 YYEEEE. V shed 4 bases, J shed 0 bases, and the junction held 5 bases outside the gene matches. This CDR3 comprises 16 residues. The CDR3 region has the DNA TGTGCCAGCAGCCCGAGGGGACAGGCGAACACCGGGGAGCTGTTTTTT. This codes for CASSPRGQANTGELFF.

This chain links TRBV7-5 with TRBJ2-2; the table's D call, TRBD2, has no DNA check behind it. TRBV7-5 is assigned pseudogene status. The CDR3 covers 17 residues. For the CDR3, the DNA is TGTGCCAGAACCACCGGACTAGGGGGGAAATCCACCGGGGAGCTGTTTTTT. Residues: CARTTGLGGKSTGELFF.

This sequence joins TRBV9 and TRBJ2-7; maybe TRBD2 (5 bases). Germline V lookup: CDR1 SGDLS, CDR2 YYNGEE. V gave up 4 bases and J gave up 5 bases, with 16 bases separating them. The CDR3 extends over 14 amino acids. The DNA for the CDR3 is TGTGCCAGCAGCCCCACCCCAGGAGGTCACGAGCAGTACTTC. Translated, it gives CASSPTPGGHEQYF.

This chain connects TRBV2 to TRBJ1-5; possibly TRBD1 for D (6 bases). Germline loops: CDR1 SNHLY, CDR2 FYNNEI. V dropped 0 bases and J dropped 9 bases, with 15 bases sitting between them. CDR3 length equals 15 residues. The DNA of the CDR3 is TGTGCCAGCAGTGAAGCGCGGGGGGCCGGGGGGCCCCAGCATTTT. Encoded protein: CASSEARGAGGPQHF.

The rearrangement links TRBV6-1 to TRBJ1-3; D gene ambiguous. Germline-derived CDR1 and CDR2 are MNHNS and SASEGT. Trimming stripped 2 bases from V and 0 bases from J, with 8 bases between. The CDR3 extends over 15 amino acids. CDR3: CASSESASSGNTIYF. The CDR3 coding sequence is TGTGCCAGCAGTGAAAGCGCTAGCTCTGGAAACACCATATATTTT.

This chain uses TRBV6-6 with TRBJ2-2; a possible D gene is TRBD1 (6 bases). This CDR3 comprises 13 residues. The germline V and J ends were trimmed by 5 bases and 3 bases, with 7 bases remaining between them. Germline lookup yields CDR1 MNHNY and CDR2 SVGAGI (reference sequence). The CDR3 loop is CASSQGYTGELFF. The DNA for the CDR3 is TGTGCCAGCAGTCAGGGGTACACCGGGGAGCTGTTTTTT.

The chain joins TRBV5-1 to TRBJ2-1; D might be TRBD2 (5 bases). The V and J ends lost 2 bases and 5 bases respectively, with 14 bases between them. The length of the CDR3 is 15 residues. Germline V gene data show CDR1 as SGHRS and CDR2 as YFSETQ. This CDR3 is CASSFNTRFDNEQFF. For the CDR3, the DNA is TGCGCCAGCAGCTTTAATACTAGGTTCGACAATGAGCAGTTCTTC.